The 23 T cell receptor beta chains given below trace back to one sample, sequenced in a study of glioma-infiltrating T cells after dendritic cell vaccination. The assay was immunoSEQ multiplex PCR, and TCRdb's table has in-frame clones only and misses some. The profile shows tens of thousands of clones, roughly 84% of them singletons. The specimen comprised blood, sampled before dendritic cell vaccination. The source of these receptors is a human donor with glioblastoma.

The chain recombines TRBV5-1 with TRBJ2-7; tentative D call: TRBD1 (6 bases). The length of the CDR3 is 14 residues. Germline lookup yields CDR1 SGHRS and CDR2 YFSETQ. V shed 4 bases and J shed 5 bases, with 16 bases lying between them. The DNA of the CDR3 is TGCGCCAGCAGCCCAAGTCCAGGGGCCGACGAGCAGTACTTC. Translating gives CASSPSPGADEQYF.

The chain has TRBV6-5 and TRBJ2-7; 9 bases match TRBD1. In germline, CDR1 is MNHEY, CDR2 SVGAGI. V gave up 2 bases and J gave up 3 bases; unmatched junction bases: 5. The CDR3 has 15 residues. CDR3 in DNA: TGTGCCAGCAGTTACACTCTGGACAGGGGCTACGAGCAGTACTTC. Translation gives CASSYTLDRGYEQYF.

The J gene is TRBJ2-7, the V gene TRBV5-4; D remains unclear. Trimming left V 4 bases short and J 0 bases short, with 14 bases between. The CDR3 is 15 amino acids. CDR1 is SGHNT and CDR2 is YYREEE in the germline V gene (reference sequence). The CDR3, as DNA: TGTGCCAGCAGCCCGCCCACTTCCAACTCCTACGAGCAGTACTTC. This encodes CASSPPTSNSYEQYF.

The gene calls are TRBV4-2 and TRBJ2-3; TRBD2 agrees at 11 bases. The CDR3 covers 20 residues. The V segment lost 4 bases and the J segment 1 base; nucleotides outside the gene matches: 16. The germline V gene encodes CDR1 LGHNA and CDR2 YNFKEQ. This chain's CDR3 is CASSPRQGSGGARGTDTQYF. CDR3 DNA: TGTGCCAGCAGCCCCCGGCAGGGTAGCGGGGGGGCCCGGGGCACAGATACGCAGTATTTT.

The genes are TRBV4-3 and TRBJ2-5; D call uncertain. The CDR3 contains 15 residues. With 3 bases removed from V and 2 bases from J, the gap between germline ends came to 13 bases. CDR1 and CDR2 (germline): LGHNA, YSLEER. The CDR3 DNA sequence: TGCGCCAGCAGCCAGAGAAGTCTGGTACAAGAGACCCAGTACTTC. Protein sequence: CASSQRSLVQETQYF.

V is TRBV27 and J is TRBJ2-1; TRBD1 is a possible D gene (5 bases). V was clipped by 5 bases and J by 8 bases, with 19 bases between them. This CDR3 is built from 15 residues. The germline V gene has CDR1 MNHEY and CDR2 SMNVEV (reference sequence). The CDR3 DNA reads TGTGCCAGCAGTCTCAGCTCCTGGGCAGGGTATGAGCAGTTCTTC. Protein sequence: CASSLSSWAGYEQFF.

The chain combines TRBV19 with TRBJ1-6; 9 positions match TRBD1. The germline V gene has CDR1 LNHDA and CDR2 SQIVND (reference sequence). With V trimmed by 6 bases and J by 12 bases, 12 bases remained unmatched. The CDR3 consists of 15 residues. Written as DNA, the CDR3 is TGTGCCAGTAGCCCCCGGGACAGGGTCACCGGACCCCTCCACTTT. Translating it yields CASSPRDRVTGPLHF.

The CDR3 sequence is CASSWTSGALQETQYF. DNA of the CDR3: TGCGCCAGCAGCTGGACTAGCGGGGCCCTACAAGAGACCCAGTACTTC. The chain is built from TRBV5-1 and TRBJ2-5; 12 bases are shared with TRBD2. This CDR3 contains 16 residues. CDR1 is SGHRS, CDR2 YFSETQ, per germline. V trimming: 3 bases; J trimming: 2 bases; junction bases outside the gene matches: 5.

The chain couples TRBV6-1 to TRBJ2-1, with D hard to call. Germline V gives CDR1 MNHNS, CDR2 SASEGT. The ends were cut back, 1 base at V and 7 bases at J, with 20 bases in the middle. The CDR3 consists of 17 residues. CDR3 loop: CASSEGVFYDRANEQFF. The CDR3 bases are TGTGCCAGCAGTGAAGGTGTTTTTTACGATCGCGCGAATGAGCAGTTCTTC.

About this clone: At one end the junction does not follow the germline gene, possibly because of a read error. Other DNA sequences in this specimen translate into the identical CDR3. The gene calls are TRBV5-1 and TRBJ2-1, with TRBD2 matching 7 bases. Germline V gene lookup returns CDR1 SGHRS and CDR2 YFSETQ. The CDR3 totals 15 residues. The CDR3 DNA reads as TGTGCCAGTTCCGATTCTAGCGGAGTGTACAATGAGCAGTTCTTC. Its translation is CASSDSSGVYNEQFF.

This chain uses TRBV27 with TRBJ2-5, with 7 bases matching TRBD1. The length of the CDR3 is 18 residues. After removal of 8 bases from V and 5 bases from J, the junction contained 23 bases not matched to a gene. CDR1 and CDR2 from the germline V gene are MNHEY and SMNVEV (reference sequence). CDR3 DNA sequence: TGTGCCAGCGGCTTAACTTCCGGGACAGCGTACAAAGGGGAGACCCAGTACTTC. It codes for CASGLTSGTAYKGETQYF.

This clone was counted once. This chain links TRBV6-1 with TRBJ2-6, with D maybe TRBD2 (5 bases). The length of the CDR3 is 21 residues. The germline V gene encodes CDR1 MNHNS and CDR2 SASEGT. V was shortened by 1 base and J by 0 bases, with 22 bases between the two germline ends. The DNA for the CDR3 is TGTGCCAGCAGTGAAGTGGGCATAGGACTTCCAATTGCCTCTGGGGCCAACGTCCTGACTTTC. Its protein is CASSEVGIGLPIASGANVLTF.

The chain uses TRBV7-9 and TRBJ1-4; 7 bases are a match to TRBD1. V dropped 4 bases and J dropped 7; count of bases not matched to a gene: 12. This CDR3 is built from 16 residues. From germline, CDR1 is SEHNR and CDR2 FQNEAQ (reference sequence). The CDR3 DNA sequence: TGTGCCAGCAGCTCCTCAAACAGGGGACCTCTTGAAAAACTGTTTTTT. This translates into CASSSSNRGPLEKLFF.

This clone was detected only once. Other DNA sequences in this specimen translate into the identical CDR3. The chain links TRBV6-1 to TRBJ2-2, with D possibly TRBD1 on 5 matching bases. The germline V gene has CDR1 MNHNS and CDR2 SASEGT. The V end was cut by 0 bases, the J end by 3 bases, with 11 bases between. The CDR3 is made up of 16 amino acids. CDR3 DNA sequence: TGTGCCAGCAGTGAAGCTCAGGGAAGGTACACCGGGGAGCTGTTTTTT. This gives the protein CASSEAQGRYTGELFF.

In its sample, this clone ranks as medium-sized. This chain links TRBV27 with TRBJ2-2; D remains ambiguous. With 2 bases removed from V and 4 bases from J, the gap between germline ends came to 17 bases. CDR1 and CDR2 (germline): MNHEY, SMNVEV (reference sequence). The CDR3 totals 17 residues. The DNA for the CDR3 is TGTGCCAGCAGTTTAATCGGCGGAGCTTTTACCACCGGGGAGCTGTTTTTT. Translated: CASSLIGGAFTTGELFF.

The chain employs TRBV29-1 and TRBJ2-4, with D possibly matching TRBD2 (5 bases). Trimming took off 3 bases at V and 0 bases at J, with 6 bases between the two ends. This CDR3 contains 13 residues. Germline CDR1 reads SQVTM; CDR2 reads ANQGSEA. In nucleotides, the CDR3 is TGCAGCGTTGATGAGGGAGCCAAAAACATTCAGTACTTC. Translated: CSVDEGAKNIQYF.

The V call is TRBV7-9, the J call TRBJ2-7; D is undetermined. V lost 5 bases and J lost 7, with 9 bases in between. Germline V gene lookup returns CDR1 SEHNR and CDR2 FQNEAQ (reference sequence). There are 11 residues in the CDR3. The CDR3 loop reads CASSPGSEQYF. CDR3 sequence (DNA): TGTGCCAGCAGCCCGGGTTCAGAGCAGTACTTC.

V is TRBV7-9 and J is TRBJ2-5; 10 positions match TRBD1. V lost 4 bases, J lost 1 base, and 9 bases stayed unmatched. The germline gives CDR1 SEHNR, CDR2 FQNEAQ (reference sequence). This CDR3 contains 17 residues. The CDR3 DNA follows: TGTGCCAGCAGCTCTGGGGGACAGGGGATGATCCAAGAGACCCAGTACTTC. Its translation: CASSSGGQGMIQETQYF.

CDR3 bases: TGTGCCACCAGCAGAGTAAGGGGGATTGCCCCCCAGCAGTACTTC. Its translation is CATSRVRGIAPQQYF. J is TRBJ2-7 and V is TRBV15; perhaps TRBD1 as D (6 bases). The CDR3 runs to 15 residues. V lost 1 base, J lost 8 bases, and 18 bases lay in between. From germline, CDR1 is LNHNV and CDR2 YYDKDF (reference sequence).

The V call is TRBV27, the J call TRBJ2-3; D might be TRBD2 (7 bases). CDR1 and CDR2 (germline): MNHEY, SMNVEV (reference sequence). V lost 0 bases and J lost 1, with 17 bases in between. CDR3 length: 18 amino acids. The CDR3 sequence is CASSLSPRGARGTDTQYF. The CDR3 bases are TGTGCCAGCAGTTTATCCCCTCGGGGGGCTAGAGGCACAGATACGCAGTATTTT.

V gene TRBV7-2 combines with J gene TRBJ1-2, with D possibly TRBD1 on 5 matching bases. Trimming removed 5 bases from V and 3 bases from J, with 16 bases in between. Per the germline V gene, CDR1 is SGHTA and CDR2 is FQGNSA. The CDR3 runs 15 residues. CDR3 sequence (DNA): TGTGCCAGCAGCCTCGGACAAGAAAGGCACTATGGCTACACCTTC. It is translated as CASSLGQERHYGYTF. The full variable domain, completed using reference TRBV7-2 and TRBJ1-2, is GAGVSQSPSNKVTEKGKDVELRCDPISGHTALYWYRQSLGQGLEFLIYFQGNSAPDKSGLPSDRFSAERTGGSVSTLTIQRTQQEDSAVYLCASSLGQERHYGYTFGSGTRLTVV.

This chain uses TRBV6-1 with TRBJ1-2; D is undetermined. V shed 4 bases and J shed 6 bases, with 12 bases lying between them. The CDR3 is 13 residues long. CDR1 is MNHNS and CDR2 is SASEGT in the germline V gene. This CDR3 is CASSVDLEDGYTF. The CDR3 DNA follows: TGTGCCAGCAGTGTGGATCTGGAGGATGGCTACACCTTC.

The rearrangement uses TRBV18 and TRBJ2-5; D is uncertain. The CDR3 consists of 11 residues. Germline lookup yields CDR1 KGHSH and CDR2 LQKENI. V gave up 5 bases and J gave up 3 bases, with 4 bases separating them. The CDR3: CASSSKETQYF. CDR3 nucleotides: TGTGCCAGCTCATCAAAAGAGACCCAGTACTTC.